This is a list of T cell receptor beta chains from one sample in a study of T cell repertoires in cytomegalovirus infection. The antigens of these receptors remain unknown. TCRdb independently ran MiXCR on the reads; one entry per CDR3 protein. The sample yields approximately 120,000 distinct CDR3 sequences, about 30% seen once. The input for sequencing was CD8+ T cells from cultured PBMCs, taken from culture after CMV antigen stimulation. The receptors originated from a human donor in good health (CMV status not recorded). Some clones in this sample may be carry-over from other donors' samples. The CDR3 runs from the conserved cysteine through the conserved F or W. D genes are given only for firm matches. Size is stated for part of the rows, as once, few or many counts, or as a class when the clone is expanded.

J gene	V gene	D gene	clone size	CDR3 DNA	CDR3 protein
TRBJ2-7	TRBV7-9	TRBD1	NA	TGTGCCAGCAGCTTGGGGGACAGGTACTACGAGCAGTACTTC	CASSLGDRYYEQYF
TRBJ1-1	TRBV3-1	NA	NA	TGTGCCAGCAGCCAAGATCCAGGATTGGGCGCTGAAGCTTTCTTT	CASSQDPGLGAEAFF
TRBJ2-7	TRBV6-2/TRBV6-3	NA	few	TGTGCCAGCAGTTACTCGAACCCGTTCGCGACCTACGAGCAGTACTTC	CASSYSNPFATYEQYF
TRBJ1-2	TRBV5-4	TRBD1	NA	TGTGCCAGCAGCCTCGGACAGGGAGGCGGCTACACCTTC	CASSLGQGGGYTF
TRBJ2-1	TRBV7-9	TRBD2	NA	TGTGCCAGCAGCACCGGGGGGGCCTACAATGAGCAGTTCTTC	CASSTGGAYNEQFF
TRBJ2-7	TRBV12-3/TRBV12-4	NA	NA	TGTGCCAGCAGTTTAACAGCCCCCTACGAGCAGTACTTC	CASSLTAPYEQYF
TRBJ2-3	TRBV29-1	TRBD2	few	TGCAGCGTTTTCGGGACTAGCGGGGGGGCAGATACGCAGTATTTT	CSVFGTSGGADTQYF
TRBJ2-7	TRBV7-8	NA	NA	TGTGCCAGCAGCCCTTGGACGTCTGACGAGCAGTACTTC	CASSPWTSDEQYF
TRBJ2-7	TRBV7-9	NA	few	TGTGCCAGCAGCGGCACCAACTACGAGCAGTACTTC	CASSGTNYEQYF
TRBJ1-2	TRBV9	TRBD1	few	TGTGCCAGCAGCTTGCGACAGGGCTATGGCTACACCTTC	CASSLRQGYGYTF
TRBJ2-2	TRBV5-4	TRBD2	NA	TGTGCCAGCAGCTTGCTCCGGGGGGTTCCCACCGGGGAGCTGTTTTTT	CASSLLRGVPTGELFF
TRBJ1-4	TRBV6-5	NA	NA	TGTGCCAGCAGTTGCTCGAGAGAGGTTGCAACTAATGAAAAACTGTTTTTT	CASSCSREVATNEKLFF
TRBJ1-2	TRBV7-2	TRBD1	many	TGTGCCAGCAGCTCGGGGACAGGGGGCCTTTATGGCTACACCTTC	CASSSGTGGLYGYTF
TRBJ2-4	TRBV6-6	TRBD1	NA	TGTGCCCTAGGGGGCACCATTCAGTACTTC	CALGGTIQYF